This T cell receptor beta chain was retrieved from a study of blood T cell repertoires in COVID-19. Study context: Samples taken during acute and convalescent COVID-19 were collected in the United States, Italy and Spain. In each case, the material was cDNA or gDNA derived from T cells, B-cell-depleted T cells, or PBMCs.

Per the study methods: Counts of nucleated cells, estimated from reference gene primer amplification, were obtained. Libraries were prepared by immunoSEQ multiplex PCR; TCRdb keeps only in-frame clonotypes and omits some of them. V and J calls and clone size come straight from that table; D and trimming were deduced from the DNA. This table holds about 120,000 clones, around 85% found once. The source material was peripheral blood. The receptor comes from a man in his sixties with acute or convalescent COVID-19.

In DNA, the CDR3 is TGTGCCAGCAGAGGTCGGCAGGCTAGCACAGATACGCAGTATTTT. Amino acid sequence: CASRGRQASTDTQYF. The V call is TRBV3-1 (or the pseudogene TRBV3-2), the J call TRBJ2-3; D not resolved. CDR1 is LGHDT, CDR2 YNNKEL, per germline (reference sequence). The CDR3 length is 15 residues. Trimming pared 6 bases from V and 0 bases from J, leaving 13 bases between.